The 3 T cell receptor beta chains reported below all come from one sample, sequenced in a study of cytotoxic CD8 clonotypes in ibrutinib-treated CLL. Data came from immunoSEQ multiplex PCR; TCRdb stores just in-frame clones and leaves some out. The table lists about 49,000 clones, around half of them singletons. The sample consisted of PBMCs, taken after 12 months of ibrutinib treatment. These receptors were obtained from a human donor with chronic lymphocytic leukemia.

V and J are TRBV6-1 and TRBJ2-7; 11 positions agree with TRBD2. With V trimmed by 5 bases and J by 6 bases, 9 bases remained unmatched. The CDR3 loop spans 15 amino acids. The germline gives CDR1 MNHNS, CDR2 SASEGT. The CDR3 sequence: CASSSELAGVPEQYF. Written as DNA, the CDR3 is TGTGCCAGCAGTTCTGAACTAGCGGGAGTCCCCGAGCAGTACTTC.

The genes are TRBV30 and TRBJ1-3; no clear D gene. The CDR3 is 16 amino acids. In germline, CDR1 is GTSNPN, CDR2 SVGIG (reference sequence). The germline V and J ends were trimmed by 3 bases and 2 bases, with 17 bases remaining between them. The CDR3 reads CAWRTPAREAGNTIYF. CDR3 sequence (DNA): TGTGCCTGGAGGACACCTGCTCGGGAGGCTGGAAACACCATATATTTT.

This chain connects TRBV27 to TRBJ2-1; 10 bases are a match to TRBD2. The V gene's germline CDR1 is MNHEY and CDR2 SMNVEV (reference sequence). V trimming: 3 bases; J trimming: 6 bases; junction bases outside the gene matches: 2. The CDR3 is made up of 14 amino acids. As DNA, the CDR3 is TGTGCCAGCAGTTTTCGGACTAGCGGCAATGAGCAGTTCTTC. It codes for CASSFRTSGNEQFF.